These 28 T cell receptor beta chains originate from one sample sequenced in a study of blood T cell repertoires in COVID-19. Assay used: immunoSEQ multiplex PCR; TCRdb lists only in-frame clones, some missing. The sample has 55,000 or so clones, around three quarters seen once. Sequencing input: peripheral blood. These receptors were collected from a man in his 60s with acute or convalescent COVID-19.

This clone was detected a few times. The chain uses TRBV18 and TRBJ1-1; 7 bases agree with TRBD1. From germline, CDR1 is KGHSH and CDR2 LQKENI. After removal of 6 bases from V and 2 bases from J, the junction contained 9 bases not matched to a gene. This CDR3 is built from 15 residues. CDR3 sequence: CASSLYTGDNTEAFF. DNA for the CDR3: TGTGCCAGCTCGCTTTATACAGGGGACAACACTGAAGCTTTCTTT.

The rearrangement uses TRBV24-1 and TRBJ2-3; a possible D gene is TRBD1 (5 bases). Germline CDR1 is KGHDR and CDR2 is SFDVKD. The CDR3 has 14 residues. V was cut by 7 bases and J by 0 bases, with 10 bases left in between. The CDR3 region has the DNA TGTGCCACCAGGGATACAGGAAGCACAGATACGCAGTATTTT. Its translation: CATRDTGSTDTQYF.

The chain couples TRBV7-6 to TRBJ2-1, with D perhaps matching TRBD2 (5 bases). Trimming shortened V by 4 bases and J by 3 bases, and 7 bases separated the two germline ends. This CDR3 has 13 residues. Germline loops: CDR1 SGHVS, CDR2 FNYEAQ. The CDR3 coding sequence is TGTGCCAGCAGCTCCCGGGACTACAATGAGCAGTTCTTC. Protein: CASSSRDYNEQFF.

The CDR3 loop reads CASSLDRFYGYTF. CDR3 DNA: TGTGCCAGCAGCCTAGACAGGTTCTATGGCTACACCTTC. V is TRBV5-4 and J is TRBJ1-2; D is perhaps TRBD1 (6 bases). The CDR3 covers 13 residues. Germline V gene data show CDR1 as SGHNT and CDR2 as YYREEE (reference sequence). V was pared by 4 bases and J by 4 bases, with 11 bases between. The full variable domain, rest sourced from reference TRBV5-4 and TRBJ1-2, is ETGVTQSPTHLIKTRGQQVTLRCSSQSGHNTVSWYQQALGQGPQFIFQYYREEENGRGNFPPRFSGLQFPNYSSELNVNALELDDSALYLCASSLDRFYGYTFGSGTRLTVV.

This chain connects TRBV7-9 to TRBJ1-6; D remains ambiguous. The germline V gene has CDR1 SEHNR and CDR2 FQNEAQ (reference sequence). Deletions cut 4 bases from V and 7 bases from J, with 8 bases between. This CDR3 has 13 residues. The CDR3: CASSSPGNSPLHF. CDR3 nucleotides: TGTGCCAGCAGCTCCCCGGGAAATTCACCCCTCCACTTT.

This clone was observed a handful of times. The CDR3 DNA reads TGTGCCAGCAGTTTGACGGCCGGGGGGGGTCAGCCCCAGCATTTT. It translates to CASSLTAGGGQPQHF. The chain employs TRBV28 and TRBJ1-5, with D possibly being TRBD1 (5 bases). The CDR3 consists of 15 residues. Trimming removed 3 bases from V and 6 bases from J, with 15 bases in between. In germline, CDR1 is MDHEN, CDR2 SYDVKM.

This clone was counted a single time. CDR3 in amino acids: CATRLALGQVYGYTF. The CDR3, as DNA: TGTGCCACCAGATTGGCCCTGGGACAAGTCTATGGCTACACCTTC. This sequence joins TRBV15 and TRBJ1-2; the D gene is possibly TRBD1 (6 bases). This CDR3 region has 15 residues. CDR1 is LNHNV, CDR2 YYDKDF, per germline (reference sequence). Trimming shortened V by 6 bases and J by 4 bases, and 18 bases separated the two germline ends.

The chain joins TRBV28 to TRBJ1-5; D unresolved. V lost 6 bases and J 5 bases, leaving 8 bases between the germline ends. In germline, CDR1 is MDHEN, CDR2 SYDVKM. The CDR3 extends over 12 amino acids. CDR3 bases: TGTGCCAGCAGGCCCACGGATCAGCCCCAGCATTTT. Protein sequence: CASRPTDQPQHF.

This clone was seen a few times. CDR3 sequence reads: CASRAPGLLQHF. For the CDR3, the DNA is TGTGCCAGCAGGGCCCCGGGTCTATTACAGCATTTT. The chain links TRBV28 to TRBJ1-5, with D unresolved. Per the germline V gene, CDR1 is MDHEN and CDR2 is SYDVKM. This CDR3 region has 12 residues. V lost 6 bases and J lost 13, with 16 bases in between.

The chain carries TRBV27 and TRBJ1-2; 9 positions match TRBD1. This CDR3 has 16 residues. Germline CDR1 is MNHEY and CDR2 is SMNVEV (reference sequence). Unmatched junction bases numbered 10, after V lost 4 bases and J lost 4 bases. The CDR3 DNA sequence: TGTGCCAGCAGTTCCTCCCGGGACAGGGTAGGCTATGGCTACACCTTC. This gives the protein CASSSSRDRVGYGYTF.

The V and J genes are TRBV29-1 and TRBJ2-1, with TRBD1 matching over 8 bases. Germline-derived CDR1 and CDR2 are SQVTM and ANQGSEA. The CDR3 runs to 18 residues. With V trimmed by 4 bases and J by 9 bases, 23 bases remained unmatched. The CDR3 nucleotides read TGCAGCGTTGGAGAGTCTCGGACAGGGTCGAGCTATGGTGGTGAGCAGTTCTTC. It encodes CSVGESRTGSSYGGEQFF.

This clone came up once. The chain combines TRBV5-1 with TRBJ2-5; 7 bases agree with TRBD1. Germline V lookup: CDR1 SGHRS, CDR2 YFSETQ. Trimming took 0 bases from V and 5 from J; bases not matched to a gene: 10. The CDR3 covers 16 residues. CDR3: CASSLGPGQRPETQYF. Here the CDR3 DNA reads TGCGCCAGCAGCTTGGGGCCGGGACAGCGCCCCGAGACCCAGTACTTC.

V is TRBV5-1 and J is TRBJ1-6; D not certain. Trimming took off 0 bases at V and 8 bases at J, with 9 bases between the two ends. The CDR3 sequence is 14 residues long. Looked up from germline, CDR1 is SGHRS and CDR2 is YFSETQ. The CDR3 coding sequence is TGCGCCAGCAGCTTGGGGCAGTACCATTCACCCCTCCACTTT. This translates into CASSLGQYHSPLHF.

The CDR3 loop reads CASRLWQGGGDTQYF. The CDR3 nucleotides are TGTGCCAGCAGATTGTGGCAGGGAGGAGGAGATACGCAGTATTTT. The chain recombines TRBV6-5 with TRBJ2-3; perhaps TRBD2 as D (6 bases). The V gene lost 6 bases and the J gene lost 5 bases, with 18 bases spanning the gap. Germline CDR1 MNHEY, CDR2 SVGAGI. CDR3 size: 15 residues.

The chain is built from TRBV5-4 and TRBJ2-7; TRBD2 is a possible D gene (6 bases). The CDR3 has 13 amino acids. CDR1 SGHNT and CDR2 YYREEE come from the germline V gene (reference sequence). V was trimmed by 0 bases and J by 4 bases, leaving 8 bases between them. The CDR3 bases are TGTGCCAGCAGCTTGGCGGGGGTATACGAGCAGTACTTC. The encoded protein is CASSLAGVYEQYF.

The chain is built from TRBV18 and TRBJ2-5, with TRBD1 matching over 9 bases. This CDR3 has 15 amino acids. Germline trimming cut 2 bases from V and 4 bases from J; bases unmatched to any gene: 5. The germline CDR1 and CDR2 sequences are KGHSH and LQKENI. This CDR3 is CASSPNRQGGETQYF. CDR3 nucleotides: TGTGCCAGCTCACCAAATCGACAGGGGGGAGAGACCCAGTACTTC.

The J gene is TRBJ1-3, the V gene TRBV6-5, with D tentatively TRBD1 (6 bases). Trimming took off 6 bases at V and 4 bases at J, with 16 bases between the two ends. This CDR3 region has 15 residues. Germline V gene data show CDR1 as MNHEY and CDR2 as SVGAGI. The CDR3 protein is CASRTQAGEGNTIYF. CDR3 nucleotides: TGTGCCAGCAGGACCCAAGCAGGGGAGGGAAACACCATATATTTT.

The chain carries TRBV18 and TRBJ1-4, with 9 bases aligning to TRBD1. The length of the CDR3 is 13 residues. In germline, CDR1 is KGHSH, CDR2 LQKENI. V lost 4 bases to trimming and J lost 8 bases; unmatched junction nucleotides: 2. CDR3 sequence: CASSRGTGEKLFF. Written as DNA, the CDR3 is TGTGCCAGCTCACGCGGGACAGGGGAAAAACTGTTTTTT.

This chain uses TRBV2 with TRBJ2-1; D is possibly TRBD2 (7 bases). CDR3 length equals 17 residues. Looked up from germline, CDR1 is SNHLY and CDR2 is FYNNEI. Trimming stripped 3 bases from V and 0 bases from J, with 15 bases between. In nucleotides, the CDR3 is TGTGCCAGCAGTGATGTTGGGGGGGCAAGCTCCTACAATGAGCAGTTCTTC. As protein: CASSDVGGASSYNEQFF.

The chain links TRBV5-1 to TRBJ1-1, with D possibly TRBD1 on 6 matching bases. V shed 3 bases and J shed 2 bases, with 14 bases lying between them. Germline-derived CDR1 and CDR2 are SGHRS and YFSETQ. The CDR3 is made up of 15 amino acids. CDR3 region: CASSWGQAINTEAFF. The CDR3 nucleotides are TGCGCCAGCAGCTGGGGGCAGGCTATAAACACTGAAGCTTTCTTT.

This clone was seen only a few times. The chain joins TRBV7-2 to TRBJ2-1; D unclear. With 4 bases removed from V and 9 bases from J, the gap between germline ends came to 10 bases. CDR1 SGHTA and CDR2 FQGNSA come from the germline V gene. This CDR3 is 12 amino acids long. CDR3 region: CASSYRESEQFF. The CDR3 coding sequence is TGTGCCAGCAGCTATAGAGAGAGTGAGCAGTTCTTC.

V is TRBV9 and J is TRBJ2-5; 7 nucleotides agree with TRBD2. In germline, CDR1 is SGDLS, CDR2 YYNGEE. V was clipped by 4 bases and J by 3 bases; unmatched bases: 3. The CDR3 spans 13 residues. As DNA, the CDR3 is TGTGCCAGCAGCATCCGGGGGGAAGAGACCCAGTACTTC. Translation gives CASSIRGEETQYF.

This clone was counted a few times. The V and J genes are TRBV21-1 and TRBJ2-5; TRBD2 is the table's D call, not checked against the DNA. TRBV21-1 is given as a pseudogene. CDR3 length: 19 residues. CDR3 loop: CASSRRGRGRVIYQETQYF. CDR3 nucleotide sequence: TGTGCCAGCAGCCGGCGGGGGAGAGGTCGGGTTATCTACCAAGAGACCCAGTACTTC.

V and J are TRBV15 and TRBJ2-7, with D uncertain. V lost 4 bases, J lost 3 bases, and 19 bases lay in between. The length of the CDR3 is 16 residues. Germline V gives CDR1 LNHNV, CDR2 YYDKDF (reference sequence). CDR3 in DNA: TGTGCCACCAGCATTCTCCTCAGGTTAGATGGCTACGAGCAGTACTTC. Translated, it gives CATSILLRLDGYEQYF. Complete variable domain (other parts from reference TRBV15 and TRBJ2-7): DAMVIQNPRYQVTQFGKPVTLSCSQTLNHNVMYWYQQKSSQAPKLLFHYYDKDFNNEADTPDNFQSRRPNTSFCFLDIRSPGLGDTAMYLCATSILLRLDGYEQYFGPGTRLTVT.

This clone has only a few counts. The rearrangement uses TRBV19 and TRBJ1-5; maybe TRBD1 (6 bases). The CDR3 length is 15 residues. Trimming cost V 2 bases and J 6 bases, with 14 bases left between them. CDR1 is LNHDA and CDR2 is SQIVND in the germline V gene (reference sequence). In nucleotides, the CDR3 is TGTGCCAGTAGTATATTCGGGGGGCCGAGTCAGCCCCAGCATTTT. Its protein is CASSIFGGPSQPQHF.

V gene TRBV7-2 combines with J gene TRBJ2-5, with TRBD2 matching 7 bases. The trim removed 3 bases at V and 8 bases at J, leaving 6 bases unmatched. Germline V gene lookup returns CDR1 SGHTA and CDR2 FQGNSA. CDR3 length equals 13 residues. The CDR3 is CASSLGLSKTQYF. The DNA for the CDR3 is TGTGCCAGCAGCTTGGGACTATCGAAAACCCAGTACTTC.

In its sample, this clone was seen a few times. V and J are TRBV20-1 and TRBJ2-7; maybe TRBD1 (5 bases). Trimming took 3 bases from V and 3 from J, leaving 12 bases between them. The CDR3 is 13 residues long. Germline V gives CDR1 DFQATT, CDR2 SNEGSKA (reference sequence). In DNA, the CDR3 is TGCAGTGCTAGTGGACCAGGGATCTACGAGCAGTACTTC. As protein: CSASGPGIYEQYF.

The genes are TRBV12-3 or TRBV12-4 and TRBJ1-6; D not resolved. The CDR3 sequence is 13 residues long. Trimming stripped 6 bases from V and 7 bases from J, with 10 bases between. The CDR3 is CASRRGQNSPLHF. CDR3 DNA sequence: TGTGCCAGCAGAAGAGGTCAGAATTCACCCCTCCACTTT.